A single sample is the source of the 24 T cell receptor beta chains below, sequenced in a study. One entry per CDR3 protein results from TCRdb running MiXCR on the RT-PCR reads. The repertoire holds approximately 720,000 distinct CDR3 sequences, with about 14% as singletons. Sequencing was carried out using memory CD4+ T cells from blood. The receptor source for this set is a female donor in good health, serving as a healthy control.

The rearrangement links TRBV7-9 to TRBJ2-1, with 13 bases aligning to TRBD2. The germline CDR1 and CDR2 sequences are SEHNR and FQNEAQ (reference sequence). Trimming removed 7 bases from V and 9 bases from J; junction bases left unmatched: 9. The CDR3 loop spans 15 amino acids. CDR3 sequence (DNA): TGTGCCAGCATAGGACCGGGACTAGCGGGACTTGAGCAGTTCTTC. It specifies CASIGPGLAGLEQFF.

The genes are TRBV6-5 and TRBJ1-5, with unresolved D. Trimming took 2 bases from V and 9 from J, leaving 17 bases between them. CDR1 is MNHEY and CDR2 is SVGAGI in the germline V gene. This CDR3 spans 15 amino acids. CDR3 in amino acids: CASSYTPGDGSPQHF. The CDR3 nucleotides are TGTGCCAGCAGTTACACCCCGGGAGACGGATCGCCCCAGCATTTT.

This clonotype was seen many times. The rearrangement links TRBV29-1 to TRBJ1-5; D is possibly TRBD1 (5 bases). This CDR3 spans 14 amino acids. Trimming removed 3 bases from V and 7 bases from J, with 16 bases in between. Germline CDR1 is SQVTM and CDR2 is ANQGSEA. CDR3 DNA sequence: TGCAGCGTTGAGACGGGGAGGGGAAGCCAGCCCCAGCATTTT. Translating gives CSVETGRGSQPQHF.

J is TRBJ2-3 and V is TRBV2; the match to TRBD1 covers 9 bases. V gave up 4 bases and J gave up 3 bases; unmatched junction bases: 14. The CDR3 loop spans 18 amino acids. Looked up from germline, CDR1 is SNHLY and CDR2 is FYNNEI. In nucleotides, the CDR3 is TGTGCCAGCAGTGCCAGACTAGGACAGGGGACGGGGACAGATACGCAGTATTTT. Protein product: CASSARLGQGTGTDTQYF.

The chain carries TRBV5-6 and TRBJ2-7, with D unclear. This CDR3 has 12 residues. The germline V gene encodes CDR1 SGHDT and CDR2 YYEEEE. V was pared by 5 bases and J by 1 base, with 7 bases between. In DNA form, the CDR3 reads TGTGCCAGCAGACAAAATTCCTACGAGCAGTACTTC. This sequence encodes CASRQNSYEQYF. The full variable domain, completed using reference TRBV5-6 and TRBJ2-7, is DAGVTQSPTHLIKTRGQQVTLRCSPKSGHDTVSWYQQALGQGPQFIFQYYEEEERQRGNFPDRFSGHQFPNYSSELNVNALLLGDSALYLCASRQNSYEQYFGPGTRLTVT.

On this clonotype: With a much larger clone just one base away, this may be a read error. V is TRBV9 and J is TRBJ2-7; 8 bases map to TRBD1. This CDR3 region has 15 residues. Trimming cost V 4 bases and J 5 bases; bases outside gene matches: 11. Germline CDR1 SGDLS, CDR2 YYNGEE. CDR3 loop: CASSLGAGGLHEQYF. DNA for the CDR3: TGTGCCAGCAGCCTTGGGGCAGGGGGCTTGCACGAGCAGTACTTC.

The DNA of the CDR3 is TGTGCCAGCATTAGGGGCTGGGACGGGGAGCTGTTTTTT. It translates to CASIRGWDGELFF. The chain combines TRBV28 with TRBJ2-2; a possible D gene is TRBD1 (5 bases). V was shortened by 7 bases and J by 7 bases, with 13 bases between the two germline ends. Per germline, CDR1 MDHEN and CDR2 SYDVKM. This CDR3 is built from 13 residues.

This clonotype has at least ten counts. CDR3: CASSTPTGTANTEAFF. As DNA, the CDR3 is TGTGCCAGCAGCACGCCCACCGGGACAGCGAACACTGAAGCTTTCTTT. The J gene is TRBJ1-1, the V gene TRBV7-9; TRBD1 agrees at 7 bases. V lost 5 bases to trimming and J lost 1 base; unmatched junction nucleotides: 10. This CDR3 has 16 residues. Germline lookup yields CDR1 SEHNR and CDR2 FQNEAQ (reference sequence). Looking up the rest from reference TRBV7-9 and TRBJ1-1 gives the full variable domain: DTGVSQNPRHKITKRGQNVTFRCDPISEHNRLYWYRQTLGQGPEFLTYFQNEAQLEKSRLLSDRFSAERPKGSFSTLEIQRTEQGDSAMYLCASSTPTGTANTEAFFGQGTRLTVV.

This clonotype has only a few counts. The chain employs TRBV9 and TRBJ2-1, with D unclear. Germline V lookup: CDR1 SGDLS, CDR2 YYNGEE. The CDR3 has 14 residues. V shed 10 bases and J shed 0 bases, with 14 bases lying between them. CDR3 in amino acids: CARRAESSYNEQFF. The CDR3 DNA follows: TGTGCCCGTCGCGCGGAGAGCTCCTACAATGAGCAGTTCTTC. The variable domain in full, with the rest retrieved from reference TRBV9 and TRBJ2-1, is DSGVTQTPKHLITATGQRVTLRCSPRSGDLSVYWYQQSLDQGLQFLIQYYNGEERAKGNILERFSAQQFPDLHSELNLSSLELGDSALYFCARRAESSYNEQFFGPGTRLTVL.

This clonotype came up many times. The rearrangement links TRBV20-1 to TRBJ1-5; D might be TRBD1 (6 bases). The V gene lost 6 bases and the J gene lost 4 bases, with 13 bases spanning the gap. CDR1 is DFQATT and CDR2 is SNEGSKA in the germline V gene (reference sequence). This CDR3 region has 13 residues. CDR3 bases: TGCAGTGCCGGGGGAGGGACAAATCAGCCCCAGCATTTT. Translated, it gives CSAGGGTNQPQHF.

The chain employs TRBV20-1 and TRBJ1-2; D unclear. Germline V CDR1 and CDR2: DFQATT, SNEGSKA (reference sequence). With 0 bases removed from V and 2 bases from J, the gap between germline ends came to 10 bases. This CDR3 region has 14 residues. This CDR3 is CSARDWRQNYGYTF. The CDR3 region has the DNA TGCAGTGCTAGAGATTGGCGGCAGAACTATGGCTACACCTTC.

This chain uses TRBV6-2 or TRBV6-3 with TRBJ1-5; maybe TRBD1 (6 bases). Trimming took 8 bases from V and 2 from J, leaving 16 bases between them. CDR1 and CDR2 (germline): MNHEY, SVGEGT. The CDR3 runs 15 residues. CDR3 nucleotides: TGTGCCAGCGGAGCACGGACAGCTCGCAATCAGCCCCAGCATTTT. This sequence encodes CASGARTARNQPQHF.

A few counts support this clonotype. This chain uses TRBV10-3 with TRBJ1-5, with 8 bases matching TRBD1. The CDR3 has 17 amino acids. CDR1 is ENHRY, CDR2 SYGVKD, per germline. The V and J ends lost 2 bases and 0 bases, in that order; junction bases with no gene match: 6. DNA for the CDR3: TGTGCCATCAGTGAGCCCTACACAGGGGGTAGCAATCAGCCCCAGCATTTT. This translates into CAISEPYTGGSNQPQHF.

The table lists this clonotype with many counts. This rearrangement joins TRBV7-2 to TRBJ1-6; no clear D. The CDR3 spans 12 residues. V was trimmed by 3 bases and J by 9 bases, leaving 6 bases between them. Germline V gene data show CDR1 as SGHTA and CDR2 as FQGNSA. The CDR3: CASSFGVSPLHF. CDR3 coding DNA: TGTGCCAGCAGCTTCGGGGTTTCACCCCTCCACTTT.

This clonotype appeared many times. This chain uses TRBV7-2 with TRBJ2-7; maybe TRBD1 (5 bases). The V end was cut by 1 base, the J end by 12 bases, with 13 bases between. CDR1 is SGHTA, CDR2 FQGNSA, per germline. CDR3 length: 12 amino acids. The CDR3 sequence is CASSLEPEQGYF. Here the CDR3 DNA reads TGTGCCAGCAGCTTAGAACCCGAGCAGGGGTACTTC. The variable domain in full, completed from reference TRBV7-2 and TRBJ2-7, reads GAGVSQSPSNKVTEKGKDVELRCDPISGHTALYWYRQSLGQGLEFLIYFQGNSAPDKSGLPSDRFSAERTGGSVSTLTIQRTQQEDSAVYLCASSLEPEQGYFGPGTRLTVT.

The chain joins TRBV7-8 to TRBJ2-7; 7 bases line up with TRBD2. Germline CDR1 reads SGHVS; CDR2 reads FQNEAQ. The ends lost 3 bases at V and 6 bases at J; junction bases unmatched: 8. There are 14 residues in the CDR3. CDR3: CASSLTGTIGEQYF. CDR3 nucleotide sequence: TGTGCCAGCAGCTTGACCGGGACTATCGGCGAGCAGTACTTC.

This clonotype has only one observation. The rearrangement uses TRBV7-6 and TRBJ1-2; possible D gene TRBD1, 6 bases. Per the germline V gene, CDR1 is SGHVS and CDR2 is FNYEAQ. V lost 8 bases, J lost 7 bases, and 17 bases lay in between. The CDR3 has 13 residues. Here the CDR3 reads CASAPGQGSGYTF. The CDR3 DNA is TGTGCCAGCGCTCCGGGGCAGGGGTCTGGCTACACCTTC. Together with reference TRBV7-6 and TRBJ1-2, the CDR3 gives the full variable domain: GAGVSQSPRYKVTKRGQDVALRCDPISGHVSLYWYRQALGQGPEFLTYFNYEAQQDKSGLPNDRFSAERPEGSISTLTIQRTEQRDSAMYRCASAPGQGSGYTFGSGTRLTVV.

J is TRBJ1-4 and V is TRBV11-2; D is uncertain. The germline V gene has CDR1 SGHAT and CDR2 FQNNGV. The CDR3 loop spans 16 amino acids. V was pared by 0 bases and J by 0 bases, with 8 bases between. The CDR3 loop is CASSLDPAATNEKLFF. In nucleotides, the CDR3 is TGTGCCAGCAGCTTAGATCCAGCAGCAACTAATGAAAAACTGTTTTTT.

The CDR3 sequence: CASSSGGTTTGDEQFF. The DNA of the CDR3 is TGCGCCAGCAGCTCTGGTGGGACCACCACCGGGGATGAGCAGTTCTTC. V is TRBV5-1 and J is TRBJ2-1; D is possibly TRBD1 or TRBD2 (5 bases each). The CDR3 runs 16 residues. Trimming cost V 3 bases and J 8 bases, with 21 bases left between them. The germline V gene encodes CDR1 SGHRS and CDR2 YFSETQ.

This clonotype was counted between two and nine times. The V call is TRBV4-3, the J call TRBJ1-3; D is possibly TRBD1 (6 bases). Germline V gene lookup returns CDR1 LGHNA and CDR2 YSLEER. The CDR3 length is 14 residues. The V gene lost 4 bases and the J gene lost 4 bases, with 11 bases spanning the gap. CDR3 DNA: TGCGCCAGCAGCCTTCAGGGGCAAGGAAACACCATATATTTT. Encoded protein: CASSLQGQGNTIYF.

The chain is built from TRBV5-6 and TRBJ1-1; 7 bases fit TRBD1. Trimming cost V 2 bases and J 5 bases; bases outside gene matches: 9. The CDR3 is 15 amino acids. Germline-derived CDR1 and CDR2 are SGHDT and YYEEEE. CDR3 protein: CASSFPGRGSTEAFF. The CDR3 DNA follows: TGTGCCAGCAGCTTTCCTGGCAGGGGGTCGACTGAAGCTTTCTTT. Variable domain in full (rest from reference TRBV5-6 and TRBJ1-1): DAGVTQSPTHLIKTRGQQVTLRCSPKSGHDTVSWYQQALGQGPQFIFQYYEEEERQRGNFPDRFSGHQFPNYSSELNVNALLLGDSALYLCASSFPGRGSTEAFFGQGTRLTVV.

This clonotype was detected a few times. The chain links TRBV11-1 to TRBJ2-1, with 8 bases aligning to TRBD2. After removal of 3 bases from V and 0 bases from J, the junction contained 7 bases not matched to a gene. Germline V CDR1 and CDR2: SGHAT, FQDESV (reference sequence). The length of the CDR3 is 17 residues. CDR3 protein: CASSLSGGPSSYNEQFF. In nucleotides, the CDR3 is TGTGCCAGCAGCTTGTCGGGAGGGCCTTCCTCCTACAATGAGCAGTTCTTC.

The genes are TRBV5-5 and TRBJ2-1; 7 bases are shared with TRBD1. The CDR3 is 14 residues long. CDR1 is SGHKS and CDR2 is YYEKEE in the germline V gene (reference sequence). V gave up 4 bases and J gave up 3 bases; unmatched junction bases: 4. CDR3 nucleotides: TGTGCCAGCAGCCCGGGACAGTTCTACAATGAGCAGTTCTTC. Translation gives CASSPGQFYNEQFF.

The chain employs TRBV18 and TRBJ2-1; a weak D match, TRBD2 (5 bases). The V end was cut by 2 bases, the J end by 4 bases, with 9 bases between. Germline V lookup: CDR1 KGHSH, CDR2 LQKENI. The CDR3 extends over 14 amino acids. CDR3 DNA: TGTGCCAGCTCACCAGAGCGGATATACAATGAGCAGTTCTTC. It codes for CASSPERIYNEQFF.